This T cell receptor beta chain emerged from a study of blood T cell repertoires in COVID-19. Overall study: Acute and convalescent COVID-19 specimens originated in the United States, Italy and Spain. In each case, the material was cDNA or gDNA derived from T cells, B-cell-depleted T cells, or PBMCs.

Between the trimmed V and J ends, which lost 5 bases and 8 bases, there was a span of 18 bases. This CDR3 comprises 14 residues. Per germline, CDR1 SGHAT and CDR2 FQDESV (reference sequence). The authors' processing: From reference gene primer amplification, estimates of nucleated cell counts were derived. Clones were sequenced by immunoSEQ multiplex PCR, and TCRdb holds only the in-frame ones, with some missing. V, J and clone size were drawn from that table, and D and trimming were deduced from the DNA. The sample includes hundreds of thousands of clones, 70% to 90% of them seen just once. Sequencing was done on a sample of peripheral blood. The chain uses TRBV11-1 and TRBJ1-2, with a tentative D call TRBD1 (5 bases). The clonotype originates from a man between 18 and 35 years old with active or convalescent COVID-19. The CDR3 region has the DNA TGTGCCAGCAGCGCACTTTTGGGGCAACCGGGCTACACCTTC. Its translation: CASSALLGQPGYTF.